These 12 T cell receptor beta chains originate from one sample sequenced in a study of T cells in Graves' hyperthyroidism and ophthalmopathy. What was amplified from RNA transcripts were TCR beta CDR3 regions. Researchers ran a first-round RT-PCR on the TCR CDR3 using the HTBI primer set. TCRdb fed the multiplex PCR reads into MiXCR, producing one record per CDR3 protein. The table has under 350,000 distinct CDR3 sequences, around 20% seen once. Source material: blood. These receptors were collected from a woman in her forties or fifties with Graves' hyperthyroidism.

The chain links TRBV7-2 to TRBJ1-1; unclear D gene. CDR1 SGHTA and CDR2 FQGNSA come from the germline V gene. Deletions cut 3 bases from V and 6 bases from J, with 8 bases between. The CDR3 loop spans 12 amino acids. The CDR3 region is CASSLKRPEAFF. Written as DNA, the CDR3 is TGTGCCAGCAGCTTGAAGAGGCCTGAAGCTTTCTTT.

The chain links TRBV4-1 to TRBJ1-1; the D is unclear. This CDR3 has 14 residues. Germline loops: CDR1 MGHRA, CDR2 YSYEKL. V shed 4 bases and J shed 4 bases, with 13 bases lying between them. The CDR3 DNA follows: TGCGCCAGCAGCCCCTCAAGACGGGTCACTGAAGCTTTCTTT. Translation: CASSPSRRVTEAFF.

This clonotype was picked up many times. The V gene is TRBV27, the J gene TRBJ1-2, with D hard to call. Germline V lookup: CDR1 MNHEY, CDR2 SMNVEV (reference sequence). CDR3 length: 13 residues. The ends were cut back, 4 bases at V and 8 bases at J, with 14 bases in the middle. Here the CDR3 DNA reads TGTGCCAGCAGTTCTGATAGAAGTGGCGGCTACACCTTC. It yields the protein CASSSDRSGGYTF.

This clonotype was observed many times. The chain uses TRBV28 and TRBJ2-2; D is ambiguous. This CDR3 is 14 amino acids long. Germline lookup yields CDR1 MDHEN and CDR2 SYDVKM. The V end lost 5 bases, the J end lost 4 bases, and 11 bases lay between the germline ends. The CDR3 sequence is CASSTERVTGELFF. The CDR3 nucleotides are TGTGCCAGCAGTACCGAAAGGGTCACCGGGGAGCTGTTTTTT.

Points on this clonotype: Just one base apart from a much larger clone, this may be a read error. The V call is TRBV28, the J call TRBJ2-6, with a tentative D call TRBD1 (6 bases). Germline loops: CDR1 MDHEN, CDR2 SYDVKM. V gave up 6 bases and J gave up 2 bases, with 11 bases separating them. This CDR3 spans 15 amino acids. CDR3 amino acids: CASSPTGTGANVLTF. CDR3 DNA: TGTGCCAGCAGCCCTACAGGGACTGGGGCCAACGTCCTGACTTTC.

Ten or more counts support this clonotype. The chain combines TRBV7-8 with TRBJ2-6; TRBD2 matches at 7 bases. The CDR3 loop spans 15 amino acids. Trimming at V came to 6 bases and at J to 4 bases, leaving 6 bases not matched to a gene. The germline V gene encodes CDR1 SGHVS and CDR2 FQNEAQ. The CDR3 spells CASSTTGGGANVLTF. The CDR3 DNA sequence: TGTGCCAGCAGTACGACCGGGGGGGGGGCCAACGTCCTGACTTTC. The full variable domain, rest sourced from reference TRBV7-8 and TRBJ2-6, is GAGVSQSPRYKVAKRGQDVALRCDPISGHVSLFWYQQALGQGPEFLTYFQNEAQLDKSGLPSDRFFAERPEGSVSTLKIQRTQQEDSAVYLCASSTTGGGANVLTFGAGSRLTVL.

The chain recombines TRBV6-1 with TRBJ2-7, with 9 bases matching TRBD2. Germline V gene lookup returns CDR1 MNHNS and CDR2 SASEGT. Trimming cost V 7 bases and J 0 bases; bases outside gene matches: 7. This CDR3 region has 15 residues. CDR3 nucleotides: TGTGCCAGCAAATTGACTAGCGGCTCCTCCTACGAGCAGTACTTC. Translating gives CASKLTSGSSYEQYF.

This clonotype was counted at least ten times. The rearrangement joins TRBV5-1 to TRBJ2-1; 9 bases line up with TRBD1. In germline, CDR1 is SGHRS, CDR2 YFSETQ. CDR3 size: 15 residues. J gave up 9 bases and V 0 bases, and 7 bases lay outside the gene matches. CDR3 coding DNA: TGCGCCAGCAGCTTGGGGGGACAGGGATTTCTTGAGCAGTTCTTC. Translated: CASSLGGQGFLEQFF.

In its sample, this clonotype was seen many times. The J gene is TRBJ2-2, the V gene TRBV7-9; 9 bases agree with TRBD1. The CDR3 totals 16 residues. Germline values: CDR1 SEHNR, CDR2 FQNEAQ (reference sequence). The J segment lost 5 bases and the V segment lost 5 bases, leaving 9 bases of the junction unmatched. In DNA, the CDR3 is TGTGCCAGCAGCCCGCGGGACAGGGTGGAAACCGGGGAGCTGTTTTTT. It is translated as CASSPRDRVETGELFF.

In this sample, this clonotype turned up once. The chain has TRBV12-3 or TRBV12-4 and TRBJ2-5; the match to TRBD2 covers 8 bases. The CDR3 runs to 16 residues. V lost 6 bases and J lost 4; bases outside the gene matches: 13. As DNA, the CDR3 is TGTGCCAGCAGCCTCACTAGCGGCCAGGGTAGAGAGACCCAGTACTTC. Translating it yields CASSLTSGQGRETQYF.

The V gene is TRBV25-1, the J gene TRBJ1-3; 9 nucleotides agree with TRBD1. V was clipped by 4 bases and J by 4 bases; unmatched bases: 2. Germline V gene data show CDR1 as MGHDK and CDR2 as SYGVNS. This CDR3 comprises 14 residues. The CDR3 DNA sequence: TGTGCCAGCAGTGTAGGGACAGGGGGAAACACCATATATTTT. As protein: CASSVGTGGNTIYF. Full variable domain (missing parts from reference TRBV25-1 and TRBJ1-3): EADIYQTPRYLVIGTGKKITLECSQTMGHDKMYWYQQDPGMELHLIHYSYGVNSTEKGDLSSESTVSRIRTEHFPLTLESARPSHTSQYLCASSVGTGGNTIYFGEGSWLTVV.

Here the CDR3 DNA reads TGTGCCAGCAGCGTAGCTTCCAGCCGGGTAGCCTACGAGCAGTACTTC. Translation: CASSVASSRVAYEQYF. The rearrangement uses TRBV9 and TRBJ2-7; D is undetermined. The V gene lost 0 bases and the J gene lost 2 bases, with 15 bases spanning the gap. There are 16 residues in the CDR3. Germline V lookup: CDR1 SGDLS, CDR2 YYNGEE.